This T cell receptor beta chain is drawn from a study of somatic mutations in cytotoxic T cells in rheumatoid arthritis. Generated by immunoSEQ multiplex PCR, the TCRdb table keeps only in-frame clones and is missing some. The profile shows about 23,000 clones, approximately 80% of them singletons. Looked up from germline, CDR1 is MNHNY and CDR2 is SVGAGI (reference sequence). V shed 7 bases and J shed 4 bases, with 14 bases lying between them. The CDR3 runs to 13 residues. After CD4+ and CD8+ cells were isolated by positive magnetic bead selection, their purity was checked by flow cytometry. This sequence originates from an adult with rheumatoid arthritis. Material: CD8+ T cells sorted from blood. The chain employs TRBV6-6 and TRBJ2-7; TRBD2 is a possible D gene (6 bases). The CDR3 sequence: CASNLAATYEQYF. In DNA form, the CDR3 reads TGTGCCAGCAACTTAGCGGCGACTTACGAGCAGTACTTC.